This record looks at one T cell receptor (beta chain) sequence and its context. This clonotype was counted many times. Its antigen specificity is not known. No much larger clone exists at a distance of one base, and base qualities are not known. A case-control design nested within a healthcare worker cohort in London, UK, was used, with weekly nasopharyngeal swab PCR tests and blood sampling performed. Between 23 and 31 March 2020, the week of the UK lockdown, healthcare workers were enrolled and then followed up weekly for as long as 16 weeks. This entry comes from a study of early T cells in non-severe SARS-CoV-2 infection (dated by TCRdb to the early 2020s). About the study as a whole: Because TCR sequencing was done on bulk RNA from unsorted whole blood, the alpha and beta chains could not be paired. Summary of the overall study and its limitations: VDJdb matching was skewed toward anti-spike CD8 responses and likely underestimated virus-specific expansions by missing private and CD4 specificities.

Libraries were made using 5' RACE. The sequencing machine was a NextSeq 500. The TCR library protocol attached unique molecular identifiers to individual cDNA molecules to correct for sequencing error and PCR bias. TCR alpha and beta chains were both sequenced, and the abundances of alpha and beta sequences in each sample were closely correlated with each other. Turning to the authors' computational methods: Decombinator V4 was used to annotate TCR sequences for V gene, J gene and CDR3. Expanded TCRs were defined as changing significantly between any two time points under a Poisson model with p below 0.0001. Abundances of TCRs were expressed as counts per million after normalisation to the total number of TCRs sequenced in each sample. TRAV1-2 paired with TRAJ12, TRAJ20 or TRAJ33 defined MAIT TCRs, while TRAV10 paired with TRAJ18 defined iNKT TCRs. VDJdb, accessed 1 November 2021, was searched for CMV, EBV and SARS-CoV-2 annotated TCRs, with TCRs annotated for multiple antigens excluded. The public reads were run again by TCRdb, first through fastp at Q25 and then through MiXCR, and only productive beta chains were kept. Identical CDR3 proteins give one entry, which carries the most common genes and DNA. The V and J calls reflect TCRdb's pipeline rather than the authors' work. The table for this sample lists some 97,000 distinct CDR3 sequences; approximately 11% of them were counted only once. The top ten hold just over 4.5% of the sample.

The junction shows trimming of 8 bases on V and 2 bases on J, and the gene matches do not reach 7 bases of it. The CDR3 holds 15 amino acids from the cysteine to the phenylalanine. Only the CDR3 part of the read is kept: 45 bases, read in frame from the first base. In the germline V gene, CDR1 corresponds to LGHNA and CDR2 to YSLEER. The receptor chain draws on TRBV4-3 and TRBJ2-3; the junction holds 10 bases that match TRBD2. The sample in question was whole blood, obtained at baseline. The TCR comes from an adult who was a healthcare worker with PCR-confirmed SARS-CoV-2 infection or an uninfected control (not recorded which). The CDR3 reads CASRRAGGPTDTQYF. The nucleotides are TGCGCCAGCCGGAGAGCGGGAGGGCCCACAGATACGCAGTATTTT.